This T cell receptor (beta chain) appears in the sequencing data of a study of radiotherapy plus CTLA-4 blockade in lung cancer. This CDR3 comprises 14 residues. CDR1 and CDR2 from the germline V gene are SGHKS and YYEKEE (reference sequence). The germline V and J ends were trimmed by 4 bases and 0 bases, with 10 bases remaining between them. Here immunoSEQ multiplex PCR was the method, and the copy in TCRdb shows in-frame clones only, minus some. Of 40,000 or so clones listed, more than 60% are singletons. Chemo-refractory metastatic non-small-cell lung cancer patients underwent focal radiation alongside CTLA-4 blockade with ipilimumab. This clone was seen a handful of times.

The input for sequencing was peripheral blood, taken from a patient treated with radiotherapy plus ipilimumab. The rearrangement joins TRBV5-5 to TRBJ1-1; D uncertain. The sequence came from a human donor with non-small cell lung cancer who had a partial response to radiotherapy plus ipilimumab. The CDR3 DNA sequence: TGTGCCAGCAGCCCGGAGGCCATGAACACTGAAGCTTTCTTT. Residues: CASSPEAMNTEAFF.